These 15 T cell receptor beta chains were all obtained from the same sample, sequenced in a study of T cell responses to AZD1222 COVID-19 vaccine (TCRdb year 2021). The library came from the immunoSEQ multiplex PCR assay. The source is immuneACCESS, and TCRdb retained only in-frame sequences with V and J called. Part of the clones is not carried over; for the studies checked, unresolved V genes explain less than half of this, and the remainder is unexplained. The sample has 150,000 or so clones on record, 80% to 95% of them singletons. Jointly, the top ten make up 1.3% to 1.5% of the sample. The time point label on this specimen signifies: baseline before first vaccination. The sample here was peripheral blood, taken on day 0 of AZD1222 vaccination. The receptor source for this set is an adult in good health.

This rearrangement joins TRBV5-6 to TRBJ1-6; possibly TRBD1 for D (6 bases). The V and J ends lost 0 bases and 8 bases respectively, with 9 bases between them. Germline V gene sequence: CDR1 SGHDT, CDR2 YYEEEE. The length of the CDR3 is 14 residues. The CDR3 bases are TGTGCCAGCAGCTTGGTAGGGGGGGATTCACCCCTCCACTTT. Its protein product is CASSLVGGDSPLHF.

The chain uses TRBV7-9 and TRBJ2-7, with 13 positions matching TRBD2. Germline lookup yields CDR1 SEHNR and CDR2 FQNEAQ (reference sequence). This CDR3 comprises 15 residues. J was trimmed by 4 bases and V by 5 bases; bases with no gene match: 5. The CDR3 protein is CASSLGLAGAYEQYF. The CDR3 coding sequence is TGTGCCAGCAGCCTCGGACTAGCGGGAGCGTACGAGCAGTACTTC.

The V and J genes are TRBV10-3 and TRBJ1-6; a possible D gene is TRBD1 (6 bases). The germline gives CDR1 ENHRY, CDR2 SYGVKD. CDR3 length: 13 residues. V lost 7 bases to trimming and J lost 11 bases, with 15 bases between them. CDR3 residues: CAITGDGSAPLHF. Here the CDR3 DNA reads TGTGCCATCACAGGGGACGGTAGCGCACCCCTCCACTTT.

The V call is TRBV30, the J call TRBJ1-2, with D possibly TRBD1 on 5 matching bases. The CDR3 has 18 amino acids. Trimming cost V 2 bases and J 1 base, with 23 bases left between them. The germline CDR1 and CDR2 sequences are GTSNPN and SVGIG (reference sequence). Here the CDR3 DNA reads TGTGCCTGGAGTCTCATTAGACAGCACCTTCTCTATAACTATGGCTACACCTTC. It encodes CAWSLIRQHLLYNYGYTF. The entire variable domain, with the rest obtained from reference TRBV30 and TRBJ1-2, is as follows: SQTIHQWPATLVQPVGSPLSLECTVEGTSNPNLYWYRQAAGRGLQLLFYSVGIGQISSEVPQNLSASRPQDRQFILSSKKLLLSDSGFYLCAWSLIRQHLLYNYGYTFGSGTRLTVV.

The chain carries TRBV6-6 and TRBJ1-1; 8 bases line up with TRBD1. Germline V gene sequence: CDR1 MNHNY, CDR2 SVGAGI (reference sequence). After removal of 7 bases from V and 4 bases from J, the junction contained 5 bases not matched to a gene. The CDR3 length is 13 residues. The CDR3 DNA follows: TGTGCCAGCATGCTACAGGGGGGCACTGAAGCTTTCTTT. Translating it yields CASMLQGGTEAFF.

This chain joins TRBV9 and TRBJ2-1, with D perhaps TRBD2 (6 bases). With 0 bases removed from V and 3 bases from J, the gap between germline ends came to 7 bases. CDR3 length: 14 amino acids. Germline lookup yields CDR1 SGDLS and CDR2 YYNGEE. CDR3 amino acids: CASSVGTIYNEQFF. For the CDR3, the DNA is TGTGCCAGCAGCGTAGGGACTATCTACAATGAGCAGTTCTTC.

This clone has only one observation. The chain uses TRBV14 and TRBJ1-1, with D uncertain. This CDR3 contains 13 residues. Trimming took 0 bases from V and 7 from J, leaving 9 bases between them. Germline-derived CDR1 and CDR2 are SGHDN and FVKESK. The CDR3 nucleotides are TGTGCCAGCAGCCAAGATCTGGCGGGTGAAGCTTTCTTT. The encoded protein is CASSQDLAGEAFF.

The chain uses TRBV7-2 and TRBJ2-6, with D unresolved. Germline V gene lookup returns CDR1 SGHTA and CDR2 FQGNSA. V dropped 5 bases and J dropped 0 bases, with 8 bases sitting between them. This CDR3 comprises 15 residues. In DNA, the CDR3 is TGTGCCAGCAGCCACAGTCGCTCTGGGGCCAACGTCCTGACTTTC. The encoded protein is CASSHSRSGANVLTF.

The chain couples TRBV5-5 to TRBJ2-7, with 12 bases fitting TRBD1. CDR3 length equals 15 residues. CDR1 is SGHKS, CDR2 YYEKEE, per germline (reference sequence). The ends lost 6 bases at V and 0 bases at J; junction bases unmatched: 4. CDR3 amino acids: CASTRDRGRSYEQYF. CDR3 in DNA: TGTGCCAGCACCCGGGACAGGGGGCGCTCCTACGAGCAGTACTTC.

This chain links TRBV7-2 with TRBJ1-2, with 8 nucleotides matching TRBD1. The CDR3 is made up of 14 amino acids. The J segment lost 4 bases and the V segment lost 1 base, leaving 2 bases of the junction unmatched. Germline V gene data show CDR1 as SGHTA and CDR2 as FQGNSA. In DNA form, the CDR3 reads TGTGCCAGCAGCTTAGACGACAGGGGCTATGGCTACACCTTC. Amino acid sequence: CASSLDDRGYGYTF.

This chain uses TRBV6-1 with TRBJ1-3; D is unclear. The CDR3 is 14 residues long. In germline, CDR1 is MNHNS, CDR2 SASEGT. Trimming took 3 bases from V and 6 from J, leaving 12 bases between them. The CDR3 DNA is TGTGCCAGCAGTGAGCTTAACAGATTAAACACCATATATTTT. It is translated as CASSELNRLNTIYF.

The chain employs TRBV7-9 and TRBJ1-2, with TRBD1 as a possible D gene (6 bases). CDR3 size: 15 residues. V was trimmed by 4 bases and J by 3 bases, leaving 15 bases between them. The germline CDR1 and CDR2 sequences are SEHNR and FQNEAQ (reference sequence). CDR3 DNA: TGTGCCAGCAGCTCAGGGGACCCCGTGGACTATGGCTACACCTTC. This sequence encodes CASSSGDPVDYGYTF.

The V gene is TRBV19, the J gene TRBJ1-1, with 7 bases matching TRBD1. J lost 4 bases, V lost 3 bases, and 8 bases had no gene match. Germline-derived CDR1 and CDR2 are LNHDA and SQIVND (reference sequence). This CDR3 is 15 amino acids long. The CDR3 DNA is TGTGCCAGTAGTATGGCTACAGGGGTTAGCACTGAAGCTTTCTTT. Translating gives CASSMATGVSTEAFF.

The rearrangement links TRBV19 to TRBJ1-4; 11 bases agree with TRBD1. The CDR3 has 16 amino acids. J lost 6 bases, V lost 5 bases, and 8 bases had no gene match. The germline V gene encodes CDR1 LNHDA and CDR2 SQIVND (reference sequence). The CDR3 DNA reads as TGTGCCAGTAGTCCGCGGACAGGGGGCTTGGATGAAAAACTGTTTTTT. It translates to CASSPRTGGLDEKLFF.

This clone was detected once. The V call is TRBV7-9, the J call TRBJ2-5; weak D call: TRBD1 (5 bases). CDR3 length: 17 amino acids. V lost 2 bases and J lost 0, with 16 bases in between. Germline V gene sequence: CDR1 SEHNR, CDR2 FQNEAQ (reference sequence). The CDR3 sequence is CASSLYKGRLNQETQYF. The CDR3 DNA sequence: TGTGCCAGCAGCTTATACAAGGGGCGATTGAACCAAGAGACCCAGTACTTC.